The present T cell receptor (beta chain) was sequenced within a study of blood T cells in healthy people across ages. J lost 7 bases, V lost 5 bases, and 7 bases had no gene match. Looked up from germline, CDR1 is SNHLY and CDR2 is FYNNEI. This CDR3 region has 15 residues. Combining a sample-barcoded 5' primer with a J-beta primer mix, a second PCR ran for roughly 7 to 12 cycles. Samples each returned at least 3 million CDR3-containing paired-end reads. TCRdb reprocessed the 5' RACE reads with MiXCR, giving one entry per CDR3 protein. The profile shows approximately 800,000 distinct CDR3 sequences, 35% to 50% of them singletons.

The sequencing sample was made of blood. The TCR originated in a man aged 80 or over in good health. This chain joins TRBV2 and TRBJ2-3; the match to TRBD2 covers 12 bases. CDR3 sequence: CASSRLAGVDHTQYF. DNA for the CDR3: TGTGCCAGCAGTAGACTAGCGGGAGTTGATCATACGCAGTATTTT.